This record concerns one T cell receptor (beta chain) sequence. Antigen specificity is unknown. Indicated treatment: oral pan-JAK inhibitor, 5-10 mg twice daily. The authors extracted RNA and reverse transcribed it into cDNA as the sequencing template. Some clones are missing from TCRdb's copy, which holds only in-frame ones; the method was immunoSEQ multiplex PCR. In the table there are 200,000 or so clones, about three fifths of which are singletons. Between the trimmed V and J ends, which lost 4 bases and 6 bases, there was a span of 9 bases. Germline V lookup: CDR1 KGHSH, CDR2 LQKENI. The CDR3 totals 12 residues. The sample originates from a study of CD8+ T cells in alopecia areata. The overall study: Disease severity was quantified as SALT score of affected scalp area.

Study results and caveats: Especially in alopecia totalis/universalis, lesional scalp showed greater clonality than normal scalp did. Amid tofacitinib therapy, many expanded lesional clones stayed present in scalp and blood. Sequencing of scalp tissue also captures the resident alphabeta T cells of normal skin.

The material was CD4+ T cells sorted from blood, obtained at week 24, from a patient treated with tofacitinib. The chain employs TRBV18 and TRBJ1-2, with D perhaps matching TRBD1 (5 bases). This receptor was identified in a human donor with alopecia areata. The CDR3 protein is CASSQGRNGYTF. The CDR3 nucleotides read TGTGCCAGCTCACAGGGGAGGAATGGCTACACCTTC.